What follows are 7 T cell receptor beta chains derived from one specimen sequenced in a study of human T cells and chemical hapten exposure. One entry per CDR3 protein results from TCRdb running MiXCR on the RACE reads. This table has about 84,000 distinct CDR3 sequences, 8.5% to 12% appearing once. The sample's time point: patch test 2, 6 weeks after DPC sensitization. Sample treatment: therapeutic diphenylcyclopropenone sensitization with weekly scalp DPC. Sample: whole blood, taken in connection with sensitization to the hapten diphenylcyclopropenone (DPC). Every receptor here comes from a woman between 45 and 60 years old with alopecia areata. Some clones in this sample may be carry-over from other donors' samples.

The sample holds a few counts of this clonotype. The rearrangement uses TRBV12-3 or TRBV12-4 and TRBJ1-1, with D hard to call. The CDR3 spans 14 residues. Trimming stripped 7 bases from V and 3 bases from J, with 15 bases between. This chain's CDR3 is CASNEAGLDTEAFF. The CDR3 DNA is TGTGCCAGCAACGAAGCCGGGCTCGACACTGAAGCTTTCTTT.

This clonotype was found many times. The chain joins TRBV29-1 to TRBJ2-2; D may correspond to TRBD1 or TRBD2 (5 bases each). This CDR3 contains 15 residues. Per the germline V gene, CDR1 is SQVTM and CDR2 is ANQGSEA. The V gene lost 6 bases and the J gene lost 2 bases, with 16 bases spanning the gap. CDR3 nucleotide sequence: TGCAGCGTGTATAAGGGACCAACAAACACCGGGGAGCTGTTTTTT. As protein: CSVYKGPTNTGELFF.

This clonotype has only one observation. The chain employs TRBV12-3 or TRBV12-4 and TRBJ1-4; D unresolved. Deletions cut 7 bases from V and 0 bases from J, with 12 bases between. The CDR3 length is 15 residues. The CDR3 loop reads CASTTLTATNEKLFF. Written as DNA, the CDR3 is TGTGCCAGCACCACCCTCACAGCAACTAATGAAAAACTGTTTTTT.

The sample holds a few counts of this clonotype. The CDR3 spells CASPDIMGTTGSTEAFF. The CDR3 DNA reads TGTGCCAGCCCTGATATCATGGGGACGACGGGTAGCACTGAAGCTTTCTTT. This chain connects TRBV6-1 to TRBJ1-1, with D perhaps matching TRBD1 (5 bases). Per germline, CDR1 MNHNS and CDR2 SASEGT. The V and J ends lost 8 bases and 4 bases respectively, with 26 bases between them. The CDR3 contains 17 residues.

This clonotype appeared many times. V gene TRBV6-5 combines with J gene TRBJ2-7; no definite D call. The germline CDR1 and CDR2 sequences are MNHEY and SVGAGI. The CDR3 consists of 13 residues. Trimming stripped 9 bases from V and 4 bases from J, with 16 bases between. The CDR3 spells CASRLTLAYEQYF. Here the CDR3 DNA reads TGTGCCAGTAGGTTGACTCTGGCTTACGAGCAGTACTTC.

A few counts support this clonotype. The chain uses TRBV15 and TRBJ2-7, with a possible D match to TRBD1 (6 bases). The V gene lost 6 bases and the J gene lost 4 bases, with 19 bases spanning the gap. CDR3 size: 15 residues. Germline V gene sequence: CDR1 LNHNV, CDR2 YYDKDF (reference sequence). The CDR3 region is CATSNSRGTRYEQYF. CDR3 bases: TGTGCCACCAGTAACTCTAGGGGGACGAGGTACGAGCAGTACTTC.

This clonotype was detected a few times. The rearrangement uses TRBV29-1 and TRBJ2-3; no definite D call. V was cut by 3 bases and J by 3 bases, with 10 bases left in between. The CDR3 loop spans 13 amino acids. Germline CDR1 and CDR2: SQVTM and ANQGSEA. CDR3: CSVDGLNTDTQYF. Written as DNA, the CDR3 is TGCAGCGTTGACGGCTTGAATACAGATACGCAGTATTTT.